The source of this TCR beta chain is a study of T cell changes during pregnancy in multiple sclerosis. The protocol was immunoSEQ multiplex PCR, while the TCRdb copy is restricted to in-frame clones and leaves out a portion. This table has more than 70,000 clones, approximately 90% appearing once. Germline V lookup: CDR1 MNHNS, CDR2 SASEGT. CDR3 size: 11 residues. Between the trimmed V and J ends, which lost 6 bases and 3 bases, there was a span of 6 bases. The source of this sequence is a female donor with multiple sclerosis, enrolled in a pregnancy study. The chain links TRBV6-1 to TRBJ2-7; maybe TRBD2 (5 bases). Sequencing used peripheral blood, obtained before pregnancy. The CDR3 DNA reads TGTGCCAGCAGGGGAGTCTACGAGCAGTACTTC. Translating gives CASRGVYEQYF.